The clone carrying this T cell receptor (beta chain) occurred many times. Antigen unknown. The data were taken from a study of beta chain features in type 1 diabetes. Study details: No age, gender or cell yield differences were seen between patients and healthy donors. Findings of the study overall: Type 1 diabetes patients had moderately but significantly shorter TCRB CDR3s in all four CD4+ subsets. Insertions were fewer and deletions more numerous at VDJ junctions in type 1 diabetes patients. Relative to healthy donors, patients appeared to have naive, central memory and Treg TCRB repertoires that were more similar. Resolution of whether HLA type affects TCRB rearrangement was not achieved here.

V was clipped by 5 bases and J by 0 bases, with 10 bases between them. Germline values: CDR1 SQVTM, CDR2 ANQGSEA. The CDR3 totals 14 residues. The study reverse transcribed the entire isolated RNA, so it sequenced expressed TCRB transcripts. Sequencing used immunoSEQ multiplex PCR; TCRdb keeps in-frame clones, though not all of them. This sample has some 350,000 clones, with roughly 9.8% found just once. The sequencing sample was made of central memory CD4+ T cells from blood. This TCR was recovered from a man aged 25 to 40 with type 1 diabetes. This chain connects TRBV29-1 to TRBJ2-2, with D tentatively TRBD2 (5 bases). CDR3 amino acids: CSVRGLANTGELFF. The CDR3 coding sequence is TGCAGCGTTCGAGGGCTCGCGAACACCGGGGAGCTGTTTTTT.